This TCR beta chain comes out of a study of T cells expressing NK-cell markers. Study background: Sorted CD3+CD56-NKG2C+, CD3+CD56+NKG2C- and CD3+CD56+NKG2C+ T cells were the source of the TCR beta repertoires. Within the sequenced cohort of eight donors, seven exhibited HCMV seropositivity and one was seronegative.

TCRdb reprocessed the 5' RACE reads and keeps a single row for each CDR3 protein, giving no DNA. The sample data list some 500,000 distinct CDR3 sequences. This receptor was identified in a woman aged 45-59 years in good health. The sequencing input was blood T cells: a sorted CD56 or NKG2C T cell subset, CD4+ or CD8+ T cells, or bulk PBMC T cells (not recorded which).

CDR3 loop: CASSLESQSYQETQYF. The V gene is TRBV12-3 or TRBV12-4, the J gene TRBJ2-5. This CDR3 spans 16 amino acids.